Shown below are 2 T cell receptor beta chains from a single sample sequenced in a study of T cells in Graves' hyperthyroidism and ophthalmopathy. It was RNA transcripts that yielded the amplified TCR beta CDR3 regions. A set of HTBI primers served as the primers for a first-round RT-PCR of the TCR CDR3. TCRdb redid the calling of the multiplex PCR reads with MiXCR, one entry per CDR3 protein. The sample has about 130,000 distinct CDR3 sequences; about 20% are singletons. The sequenced sample consisted of blood. The receptors derive from a woman between 45 and 65 years old with Graves' hyperthyroidism that later progressed to Graves' ophthalmopathy.

This clonotype was observed many times. The CDR3 sequence: CASSQTRTVNEQFF. The CDR3 DNA follows: TGTGCCAGCAGCCAAACCCGGACTGTCAATGAGCAGTTCTTC. This rearrangement joins TRBV7-8 to TRBJ2-1; D perhaps matches TRBD2 (5 bases). Germline V gives CDR1 SGHVS, CDR2 FQNEAQ. V was pared by 5 bases and J by 6 bases, with 14 bases between. The CDR3 is 14 amino acids.

The rearrangement links TRBV5-4 to TRBJ1-2; TRBD1 agrees at 8 bases. CDR3 length: 16 residues. V lost 3 bases and J lost 4; bases outside the gene matches: 11. Germline V gene sequence: CDR1 SGHNT, CDR2 YYREEE (reference sequence). CDR3 sequence: CASSSALTQGAYGYTF. The CDR3 DNA reads as TGTGCCAGCAGCTCGGCTTTGACTCAGGGGGCCTATGGCTACACCTTC.